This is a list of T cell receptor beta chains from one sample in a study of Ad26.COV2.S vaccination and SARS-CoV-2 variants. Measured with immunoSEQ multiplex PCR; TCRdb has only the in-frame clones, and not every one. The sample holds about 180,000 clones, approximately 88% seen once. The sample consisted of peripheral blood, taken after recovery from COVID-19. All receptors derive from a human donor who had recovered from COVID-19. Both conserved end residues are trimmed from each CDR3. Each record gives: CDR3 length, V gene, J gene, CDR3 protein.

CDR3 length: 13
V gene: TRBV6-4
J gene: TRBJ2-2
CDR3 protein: ASSKAGGRTGELF

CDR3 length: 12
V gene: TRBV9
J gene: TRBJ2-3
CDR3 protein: ASSVATSTDTQY

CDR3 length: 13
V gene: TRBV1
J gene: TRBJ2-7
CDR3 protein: TSSQGTGGPYEQY

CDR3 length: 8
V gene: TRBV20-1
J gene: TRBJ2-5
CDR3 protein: SASEETQY

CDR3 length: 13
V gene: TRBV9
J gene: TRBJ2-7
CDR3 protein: ASSVDLAGAPEQY

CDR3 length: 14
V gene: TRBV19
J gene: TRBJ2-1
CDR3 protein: ASSIVSAAGYNEQF

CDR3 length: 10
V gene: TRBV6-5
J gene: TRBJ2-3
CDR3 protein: ASSLVGDTQY

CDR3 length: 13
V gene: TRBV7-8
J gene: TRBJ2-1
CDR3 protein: ASSLSRGAYNEQF

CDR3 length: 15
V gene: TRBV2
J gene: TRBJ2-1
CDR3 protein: AGTGVERASSYNEQF

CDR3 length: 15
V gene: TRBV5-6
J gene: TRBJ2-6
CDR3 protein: ASSLGLTASGANVLT

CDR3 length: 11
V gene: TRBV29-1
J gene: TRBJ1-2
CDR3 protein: SVRQGASYGYT

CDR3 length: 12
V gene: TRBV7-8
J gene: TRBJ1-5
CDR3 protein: ASTLTGYGQPQH

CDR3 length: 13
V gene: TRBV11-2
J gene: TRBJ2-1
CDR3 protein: ASSLEAVSYNEQF

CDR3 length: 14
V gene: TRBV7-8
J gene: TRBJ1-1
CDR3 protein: ASSFGTGGAGTEAF

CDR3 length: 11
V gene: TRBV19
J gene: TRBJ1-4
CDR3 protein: ASRGSDREKLF

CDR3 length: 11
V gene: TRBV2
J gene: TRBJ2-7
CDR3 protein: ASSGRASYEQY

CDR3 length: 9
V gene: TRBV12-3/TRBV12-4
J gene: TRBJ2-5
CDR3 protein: ASSLGETQY

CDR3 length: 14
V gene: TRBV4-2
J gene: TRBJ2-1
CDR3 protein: ASSQDVYTRYNEQF

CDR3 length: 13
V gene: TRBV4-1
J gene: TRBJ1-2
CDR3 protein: ASSQGYTQPYGYT

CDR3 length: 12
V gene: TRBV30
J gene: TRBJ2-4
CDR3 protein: AWGRGLVGNIQY

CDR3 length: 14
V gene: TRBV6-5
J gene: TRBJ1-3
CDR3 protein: ASSYGGIRSGNTIY

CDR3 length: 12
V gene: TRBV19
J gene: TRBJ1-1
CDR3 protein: ASSIGRQNTEAF

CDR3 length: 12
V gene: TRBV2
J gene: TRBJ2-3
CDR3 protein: ASRDREYSDTQY

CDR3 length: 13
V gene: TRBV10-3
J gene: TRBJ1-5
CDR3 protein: AISGGTGANQPQH

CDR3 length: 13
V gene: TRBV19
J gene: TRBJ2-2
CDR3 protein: ASSMGGSYTGELF

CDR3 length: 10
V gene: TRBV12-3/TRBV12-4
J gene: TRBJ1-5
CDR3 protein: ASSWGGQPQH

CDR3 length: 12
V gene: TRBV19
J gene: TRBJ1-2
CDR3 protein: ASSRQAANYGYT

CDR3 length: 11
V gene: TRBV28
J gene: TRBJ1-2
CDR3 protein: ASSRGDVYGYT

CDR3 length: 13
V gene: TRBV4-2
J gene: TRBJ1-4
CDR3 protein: ASSQVRDTGEKLF

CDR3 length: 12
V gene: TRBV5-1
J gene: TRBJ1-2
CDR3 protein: ASSLGDRGDGYT

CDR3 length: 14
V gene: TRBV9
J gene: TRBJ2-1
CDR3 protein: ASSVGPSGTDNEQF

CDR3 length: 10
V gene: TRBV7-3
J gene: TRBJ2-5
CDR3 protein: ASSRRTETQY

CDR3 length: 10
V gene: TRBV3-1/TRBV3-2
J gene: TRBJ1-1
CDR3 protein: ASSRQKTEAF

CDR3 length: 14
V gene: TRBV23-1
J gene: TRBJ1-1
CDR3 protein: ASSQSGSRGNTEAF

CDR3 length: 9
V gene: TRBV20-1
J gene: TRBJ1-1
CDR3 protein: SAAGGTEAF

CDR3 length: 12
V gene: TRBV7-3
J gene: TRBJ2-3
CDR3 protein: ASSLGGWADTQY

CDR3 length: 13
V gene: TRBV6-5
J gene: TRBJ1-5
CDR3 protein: ASRAGTGVSQPQH

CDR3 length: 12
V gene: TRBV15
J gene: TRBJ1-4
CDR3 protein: ATSRGTGSEKLF

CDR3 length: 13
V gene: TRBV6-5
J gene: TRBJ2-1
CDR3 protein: ASSYATSGLNEQF

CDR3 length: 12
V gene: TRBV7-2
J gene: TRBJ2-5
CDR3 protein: ASSLSAYQETQY

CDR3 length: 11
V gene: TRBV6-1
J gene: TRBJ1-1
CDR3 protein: ASSYVMNTEAF

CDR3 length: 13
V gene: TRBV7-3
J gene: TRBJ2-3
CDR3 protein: ASSLGASRTDTQY

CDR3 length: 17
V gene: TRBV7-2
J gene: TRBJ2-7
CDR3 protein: ASSIYNYPGGQLSYEQY

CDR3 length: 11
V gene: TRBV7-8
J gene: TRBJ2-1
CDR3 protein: ASGPASYNEQF

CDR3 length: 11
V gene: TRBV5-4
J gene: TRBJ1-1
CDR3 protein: ASSWPGQKLAF

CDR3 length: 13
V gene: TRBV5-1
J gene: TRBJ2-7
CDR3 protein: ASSLPSTSDYEQY

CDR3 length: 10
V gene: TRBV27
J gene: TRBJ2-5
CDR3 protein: ATYDGWETQY

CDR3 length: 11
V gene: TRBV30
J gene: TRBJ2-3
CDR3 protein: AWDEGSTDTQY

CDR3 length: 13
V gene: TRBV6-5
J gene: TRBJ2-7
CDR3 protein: ASSFGGAGSYEQY

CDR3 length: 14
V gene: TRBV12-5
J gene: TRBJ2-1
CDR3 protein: ASGFHWTSGRQEQF

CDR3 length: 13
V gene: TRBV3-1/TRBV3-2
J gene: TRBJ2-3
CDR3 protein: ASSQGSLAADTQY

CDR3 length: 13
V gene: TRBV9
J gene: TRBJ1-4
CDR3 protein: ASSLTWGTNEKLF

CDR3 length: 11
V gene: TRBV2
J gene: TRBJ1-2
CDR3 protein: ASSDPLNYGYT

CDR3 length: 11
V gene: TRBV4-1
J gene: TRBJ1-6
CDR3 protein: ASSPLFDSPLH

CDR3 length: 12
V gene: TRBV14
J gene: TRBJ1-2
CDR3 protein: ASSAGQGYYGYT